The 10 T cell receptor beta chains presented below share a single source sample, sequenced in a study of technical replicates of blood from a few donors. Produced via immunoSEQ multiplex PCR; TCRdb's table is partial and in-frame only. This sample has about 73,000 clones; around nine tenths occur once, and the top ten carry 4.7%. Sequencing used PBMCs. The source of these receptors is a human donor in good health. Some clones in this sample may be carry-over from other donors' samples.

The rearrangement links TRBV7-9 to TRBJ2-7; D possibly corresponds to TRBD1 (6 bases). V was clipped by 4 bases and J by 0 bases, with 16 bases between them. The length of the CDR3 is 16 residues. From germline, CDR1 is SEHNR and CDR2 FQNEAQ (reference sequence). CDR3 nucleotides: TGTGCCAGCAGCTCTGAAATGACAGGTCTCTCCTACGAGCAGTACTTC. Amino acids: CASSSEMTGLSYEQYF.

The chain uses TRBV12-5 and TRBJ1-1, with TRBD1 identical over 8 bases. The CDR3 contains 17 residues. Germline lookup yields CDR1 LGHNT and CDR2 FRNRAP. The junction had 12 bases not matched to a gene; V was cut back by 1 base and J by 5 bases. The CDR3 sequence is CASGLDTIQGGLTEAFF. The CDR3 DNA reads TGTGCTAGTGGTTTGGATACCATACAGGGGGGACTGACTGAAGCTTTCTTT.

The chain couples TRBV7-2 to TRBJ2-5, with a weak D call TRBD1 (5 bases). The CDR3 length is 15 residues. The germline CDR1 and CDR2 sequences are SGHTA and FQGNSA. Trimming removed 5 bases at V and 5 bases at J, with 18 bases between. The CDR3 is CASSPQVRPGETQYF. As DNA, the CDR3 is TGTGCCAGCAGCCCACAGGTCCGGCCCGGGGAGACCCAGTACTTC.

This clone came up once. The V call is TRBV27, the J call TRBJ2-2; 9 bases map to TRBD1. V was pared by 5 bases and J by 4 bases, with 8 bases of the junction left unmatched. The CDR3 is made up of 16 amino acids. Germline values: CDR1 MNHEY, CDR2 SMNVEV (reference sequence). As DNA, the CDR3 is TGTGCCAGCAGTCGCAAGGGACAGGGCAGCACCGGGGAGCTGTTTTTT. Translated: CASSRKGQGSTGELFF.

The chain has TRBV6-1 and TRBJ2-3, with 10 bases fitting TRBD2. V trimming: 4 bases; J trimming: 2 bases; junction bases outside the gene matches: 3. CDR3 length: 15 residues. CDR1 and CDR2 from the germline V gene are MNHNS and SASEGT. This chain's CDR3 is CASSAGLAATDTQYF. The CDR3 nucleotides are TGTGCCAGCAGTGCTGGACTAGCGGCCACAGATACGCAGTATTTT.

The chain is built from TRBV7-9 and TRBJ2-1, with D perhaps matching TRBD2 (6 bases). V was pared by 4 bases and J by 5 bases, with 9 bases between. Germline CDR1 SEHNR, CDR2 FQNEAQ (reference sequence). The CDR3 runs to 13 residues. The CDR3 here is CASSSGLNNEQFF. The CDR3 nucleotides are TGTGCCAGCAGCTCGGGACTTAACAATGAGCAGTTCTTC.

This clone is a singleton in its sample. In DNA form, the CDR3 reads TGTGCCAGCAGTGATTCAATAGACAGTCCTGGCCACCTTCGTAATGAAAAACTGTTTTTT. Amino acid sequence: CASSDSIDSPGHLRNEKLFF. The genes are TRBV6-4 and TRBJ1-4; TRBD1 might be the D (5 bases). The germline CDR1 and CDR2 sequences are MRHNA and SNTAGT. CDR3 length: 20 amino acids. Between the trimmed V and J ends, which lost 3 bases and 4 bases, there was a span of 27 bases.

This chain connects TRBV7-2 to TRBJ2-1, with D perhaps TRBD2 (6 bases). Germline CDR1 SGHTA, CDR2 FQGNSA. The CDR3 extends over 15 amino acids. V was trimmed by 2 bases and J by 7 bases, leaving 15 bases between them. CDR3 DNA: TGTGCCAGCAGCTTAATCCCCCAACTAGCAAATGAGCAGTTCTTC. Protein product: CASSLIPQLANEQFF.

The chain recombines TRBV25-1 with TRBJ2-7; TRBD1 is a possible D gene (5 bases). There are 15 residues in the CDR3. Germline assignment: CDR1 MGHDK and CDR2 SYGVNS. V lost 5 bases, J lost 7 bases, and 21 bases lay in between. The CDR3 sequence: CASSIKTVYVEEQYF. CDR3 sequence (DNA): TGTGCCAGCAGTATTAAGACAGTGTACGTGGAAGAGCAGTACTTC.

This rearrangement joins TRBV7-2 to TRBJ2-5; TRBD2 matches 12 bases. CDR1 is SGHTA and CDR2 is FQGNSA in the germline V gene. CDR3 length equals 17 residues. V shed 1 base and J 5 bases; nucleotides not matched to a gene: 8. The CDR3 here is CASSLGPSGGAQETQYF. The CDR3 DNA sequence: TGTGCCAGCAGCTTAGGCCCTAGCGGGGGGGCTCAGGAGACCCAGTACTTC.